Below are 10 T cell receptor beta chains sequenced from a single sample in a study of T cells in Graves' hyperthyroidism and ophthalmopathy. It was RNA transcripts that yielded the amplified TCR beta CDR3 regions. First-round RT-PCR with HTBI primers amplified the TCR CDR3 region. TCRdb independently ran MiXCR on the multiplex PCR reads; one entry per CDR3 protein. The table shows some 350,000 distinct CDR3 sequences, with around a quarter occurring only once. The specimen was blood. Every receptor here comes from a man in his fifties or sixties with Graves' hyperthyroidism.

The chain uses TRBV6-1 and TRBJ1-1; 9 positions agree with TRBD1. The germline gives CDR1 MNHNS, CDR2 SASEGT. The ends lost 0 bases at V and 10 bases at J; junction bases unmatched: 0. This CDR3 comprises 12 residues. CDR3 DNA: TGTGCCAGCAGTGAAGCGGACAGGGGAGCTTTCTTT. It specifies CASSEADRGAFF.

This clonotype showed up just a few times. CDR3 residues: CASSPGGNTGELFF. The CDR3 nucleotides read TGTGCCAGCTCACCGGGCGGGAACACCGGGGAGCTGTTTTTT. V and J are TRBV18 and TRBJ2-2; the D is unclear. This CDR3 has 14 residues. Germline CDR1 is KGHSH and CDR2 is LQKENI. V lost 3 bases to trimming and J lost 1 base, with 6 bases between them.

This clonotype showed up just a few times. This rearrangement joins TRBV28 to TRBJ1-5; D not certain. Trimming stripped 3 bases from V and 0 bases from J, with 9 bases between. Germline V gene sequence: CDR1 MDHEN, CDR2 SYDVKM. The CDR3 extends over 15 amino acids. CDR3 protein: CASSFPKSSNQPQHF. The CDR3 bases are TGTGCCAGCAGTTTCCCTAAGAGTAGCAATCAGCCCCAGCATTTT.

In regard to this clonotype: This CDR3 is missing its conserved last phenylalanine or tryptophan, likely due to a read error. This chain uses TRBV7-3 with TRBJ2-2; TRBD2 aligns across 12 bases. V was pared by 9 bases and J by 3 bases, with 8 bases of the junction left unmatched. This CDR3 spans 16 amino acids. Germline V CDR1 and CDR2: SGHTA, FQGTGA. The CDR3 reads CASSRTSGTYTGELFL. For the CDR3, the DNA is TGTGCCAGTAGTAGGACTAGCGGGACATACACCGGGGAGCTGTTTCTT.

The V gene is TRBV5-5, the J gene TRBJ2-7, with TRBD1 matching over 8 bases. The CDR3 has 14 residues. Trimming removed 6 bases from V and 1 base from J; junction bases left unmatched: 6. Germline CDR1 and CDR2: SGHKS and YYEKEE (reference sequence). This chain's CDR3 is CASKIRDRSYEQYF. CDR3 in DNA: TGTGCCAGCAAAATCCGGGACAGGTCCTACGAGCAGTACTTC.

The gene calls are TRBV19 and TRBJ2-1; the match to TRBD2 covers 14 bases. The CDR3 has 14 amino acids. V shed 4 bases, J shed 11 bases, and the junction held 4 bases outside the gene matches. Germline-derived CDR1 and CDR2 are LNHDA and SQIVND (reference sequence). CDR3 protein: CASSRTSGRLQQFF. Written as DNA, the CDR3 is TGTGCCAGTAGTAGGACTAGCGGGAGGTTGCAGCAGTTCTTC.

The CDR3 sequence is CASSLGAGQPQHF. In DNA form, the CDR3 reads TGTGCCAGCAGCTTAGGGGCTGGTCAGCCCCAGCATTTT. The rearrangement joins TRBV7-9 to TRBJ1-5; no definite D call. With 1 base removed from V and 6 bases from J, the gap between germline ends came to 7 bases. The CDR3 spans 13 residues. Germline-derived CDR1 and CDR2 are SEHNR and FQNEAQ (reference sequence).

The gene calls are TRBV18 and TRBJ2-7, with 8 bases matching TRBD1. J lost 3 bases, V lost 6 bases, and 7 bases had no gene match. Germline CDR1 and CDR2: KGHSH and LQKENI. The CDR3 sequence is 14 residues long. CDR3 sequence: CASSKDREFYEQYF. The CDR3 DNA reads TGTGCCAGCTCTAAGGACAGGGAATTCTACGAGCAGTACTTC.

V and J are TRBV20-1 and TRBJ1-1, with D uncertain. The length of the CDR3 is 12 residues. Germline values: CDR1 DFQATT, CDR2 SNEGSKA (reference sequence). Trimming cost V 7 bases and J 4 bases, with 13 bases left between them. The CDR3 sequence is CSGQERSTEAFF. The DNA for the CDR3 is TGCAGTGGTCAGGAAAGGTCCACTGAAGCTTTCTTT.

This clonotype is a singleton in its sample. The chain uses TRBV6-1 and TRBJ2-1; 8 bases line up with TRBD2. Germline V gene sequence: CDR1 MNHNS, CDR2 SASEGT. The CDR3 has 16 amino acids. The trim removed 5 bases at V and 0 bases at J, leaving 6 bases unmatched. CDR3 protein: CASSKTSGSSYNEQFF. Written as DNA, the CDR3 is TGTGCCAGCAGTAAAACTAGCGGAAGCTCCTACAATGAGCAGTTCTTC.